These 12 T cell receptor beta chains were sequenced from one sample in a study of CD8 T cells in ankylosing spondylitis. TCRdb re-called the 5' RACE reads with MiXCR, one entry per CDR3 protein. The data show over 95,000 distinct CDR3 sequences, 8% to 10% seen once. The sequenced material came from blood, either unsorted or a sorted T cell fraction (not recorded which). The receptor source for this set is a male donor with ankylosing spondylitis or in good health (not recorded which).

There are many counts of this clonotype. The chain couples TRBV7-6 to TRBJ2-1; D ambiguous. V lost 5 bases and J lost 4, with 12 bases in between. Germline assignment: CDR1 SGHVS and CDR2 FNYEAQ. The CDR3 extends over 14 amino acids. CDR3 residues: CASSPNGPYNEQFF. In DNA, the CDR3 is TGTGCCAGCAGCCCCAACGGTCCGTACAATGAGCAGTTCTTC.

This clonotype has a count of ten or more. V gene TRBV6-1 combines with J gene TRBJ2-7; D is perhaps TRBD1 (6 bases). V was cut by 5 bases and J by 4 bases, with 15 bases left in between. Germline values: CDR1 MNHNS, CDR2 SASEGT. CDR3 length: 14 residues. The CDR3 bases are TGTGCCAGCAGTCAGACCGGGACAACATACGAGCAGTACTTC. This codes for CASSQTGTTYEQYF.

This clonotype was picked up many times. The chain is built from TRBV7-2 and TRBJ2-7, with D unclear. The germline V gene has CDR1 SGHTA and CDR2 FQGNSA. Trimming stripped 0 bases from V and 6 bases from J, with 9 bases between. This CDR3 spans 13 amino acids. In DNA, the CDR3 is TGTGCCAGCAGCTTAGCAGGGCCTAGCGAGCAGTACTTC. It specifies CASSLAGPSEQYF.

Ten or more counts support this clonotype. V is TRBV6-5 and J is TRBJ1-2; unclear D gene. CDR3 length equals 17 residues. Per germline, CDR1 MNHEY and CDR2 SVGAGI. Trimming shortened V by 0 bases and J by 3 bases, and 17 bases separated the two germline ends. The chain's CDR3 is CASSYSGQNILHYGYTF. The CDR3 nucleotides are TGTGCCAGCAGTTACTCAGGGCAGAACATACTCCACTATGGCTACACCTTC.

This clonotype showed up many times. V usage is TRBV5-6 and J usage is TRBJ2-3; TRBD2 might be the D (5 bases). The CDR3 has 14 residues. Germline V gene data show CDR1 as SGHDT and CDR2 as YYEEEE. Trimming removed 0 bases from V and 4 bases from J, with 9 bases in between. The CDR3 sequence is CASSLAGSADTQYF. CDR3 DNA: TGTGCCAGCAGCTTGGCTGGGAGCGCAGATACGCAGTATTTT.

A few counts support this clonotype. The chain joins TRBV7-9 to TRBJ2-7; a possible D gene is TRBD2 (6 bases). Germline V gene data show CDR1 as SEHNR and CDR2 as FQNEAQ (reference sequence). The CDR3 length is 16 residues. V was shortened by 1 base and J by 3 bases, with 16 bases between the two germline ends. For the CDR3, the DNA is TGTGCCAGCAGCTTAGGCTCTCTGGTGGGGGGCTACGAGCAGTACTTC. The encoded protein is CASSLGSLVGGYEQYF.

There are many counts of this clonotype. DNA of the CDR3: TGTGCCAGCAGCGTAGGGACGGACCAAGAGACCCAGTACTTC. Translating it yields CASSVGTDQETQYF. The chain joins TRBV7-2 to TRBJ2-5; either TRBD1 or TRBD2 may fit D (5 bases each). This CDR3 contains 14 residues. V lost 5 bases to trimming and J lost 0 bases, with 10 bases between them. Per germline, CDR1 SGHTA and CDR2 FQGNSA.

The chain has TRBV7-2 and TRBJ2-6, with TRBD1 matching 9 bases. The CDR3 has 18 residues. From germline, CDR1 is SGHTA and CDR2 FQGNSA. Trimming at V came to 4 bases and at J to 3 bases, leaving 10 bases not matched to a gene. CDR3 residues: CASSYIQGARYGANVLTF. CDR3 coding DNA: TGTGCCAGCAGCTACATACAGGGGGCGCGTTATGGGGCCAACGTCCTGACTTTC.

The table lists this clonotype with many counts. The chain combines TRBV7-8 with TRBJ2-5, with D perhaps TRBD1 or TRBD2 (5 bases each). The V and J ends lost 0 bases and 5 bases respectively, with 10 bases between them. The CDR3 has 14 residues. Per germline, CDR1 SGHVS and CDR2 FQNEAQ. DNA for the CDR3: TGTGCCAGCAGCTTAGCGGGGGTACAGGAGACCCAGTACTTC. It codes for CASSLAGVQETQYF.

There are many counts of this clonotype. DNA of the CDR3: TGTGCCAGCAGCCCAGCGGGACAGGGATACGAGCAGTACTTC. Amino acids: CASSPAGQGYEQYF. The V call is TRBV9, the J call TRBJ2-7; 9 nucleotides match TRBD1. CDR1 is SGDLS, CDR2 YYNGEE, per germline. This CDR3 comprises 14 residues. The junction had 6 bases not matched to a gene; V was cut back by 4 bases and J by 4 bases.

This clonotype was seen ten or more times. The CDR3 sequence: CASSLYGGDEQFF. CDR3 coding DNA: TGTGCCAGCAGCTTGTATGGGGGCGATGAGCAGTTCTTC. J is TRBJ2-1 and V is TRBV5-6, with D perhaps TRBD1 (6 bases). Germline lookup yields CDR1 SGHDT and CDR2 YYEEEE. The CDR3 loop spans 13 amino acids. Trimming removed 1 base from V and 8 bases from J, with 10 bases in between.

Ten or more counts support this clonotype. The chain couples TRBV5-1 to TRBJ2-7; D call uncertain. This CDR3 has 14 residues. With 0 bases removed from V and 2 bases from J, the gap between germline ends came to 9 bases. Germline V gene data show CDR1 as SGHRS and CDR2 as YFSETQ. CDR3 coding DNA: TGCGCCAGCAGCTTGGCCGGCGGCCCCTACGAGCAGTACTTC. It yields the protein CASSLAGGPYEQYF.